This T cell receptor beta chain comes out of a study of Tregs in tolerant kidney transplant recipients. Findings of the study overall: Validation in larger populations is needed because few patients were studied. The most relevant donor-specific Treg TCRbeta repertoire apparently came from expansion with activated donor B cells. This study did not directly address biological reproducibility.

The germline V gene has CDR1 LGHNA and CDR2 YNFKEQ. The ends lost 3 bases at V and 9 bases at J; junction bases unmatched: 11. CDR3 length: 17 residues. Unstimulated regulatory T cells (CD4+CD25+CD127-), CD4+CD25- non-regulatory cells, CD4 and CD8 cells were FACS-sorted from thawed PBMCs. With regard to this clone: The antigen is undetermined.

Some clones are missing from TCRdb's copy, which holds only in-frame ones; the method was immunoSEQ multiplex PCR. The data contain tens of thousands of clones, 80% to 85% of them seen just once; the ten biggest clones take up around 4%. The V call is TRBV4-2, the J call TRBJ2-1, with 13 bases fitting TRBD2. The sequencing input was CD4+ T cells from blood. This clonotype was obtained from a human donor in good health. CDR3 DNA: TGTGCCAGCAGCCACGGAACCGGGACTAGCGGGGTGGGTGAGCAGTTCTTC. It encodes CASSHGTGTSGVGEQFF.